These T cell receptor beta chains were read from a single sample in a study of OX40 agonist ivuxolimab in advanced cancers. Libraries were prepared by immunoSEQ multiplex PCR; TCRdb keeps only in-frame clonotypes and omits some of them. Of around 40,000 clones listed, around 88% are singletons. Sequencing was performed on CD4+ or CD8+ T cells sorted from blood, taken in a trial of the OX40 agonist ivuxolimab. Receptors were obtained from an adult with an advanced solid tumor such as melanoma, head and neck, liver or kidney cancer. CDR3s include the opening cysteine and the closing phenylalanine or tryptophan. The order of the fields is J gene, V gene, clone size, D gene, CDR3 DNA, CDR3 protein. A D gene is named only where the DNA matches it firmly. Clone sizes are given selectively: once, few, many, or a class where the clone is expanded.

>TRBJ2-2|TRBV11-2|once|TRBD2
TGTGCCAGCAGCGTCCATCCTCGACCTAGCGGGGGAGACACCGGGGAGCTGTTTTTT
CASSVHPRPSGGDTGELFF
>TRBJ2-7|TRBV7-8|NA|TRBD2
TGTGCCAGCAGCTTAACTTTTGGGGGAGGGACCTACGAGCAGTACTTC
CASSLTFGGGTYEQYF
>TRBJ1-2|TRBV25-1|NA|NA
TGTGCCAGCAGTGAATTAGGGGTTTATGGCTACACCTTC
CASSELGVYGYTF
>TRBJ1-4|TRBV5-5|NA|TRBD1
TGTGCCAGCAGCTACACAGGGGGTGGAGAAGAAAAACTGTTTTTT
CASSYTGGGEEKLFF
>TRBJ1-2|TRBV9|once|NA
TGTGCCAGCAGCGGAACAGACAGAACTGTACCGGATTCCTATGGCTACACCTTC
CASSGTDRTVPDSYGYTF
>TRBJ2-3|TRBV28|NA|NA
TGTGCCAGCAGTTTAGTCCTAGAAGGGGGCACAGATACGCAGTATTTT
CASSLVLEGGTDTQYF
>TRBJ1-4|TRBV7-9|NA|TRBD1
TGTGCCAGCACCGGGACAGGGAGTAGTGAAAAACTGTTTTTT
CASTGTGSSEKLFF
>TRBJ1-2|TRBV28|NA|NA
TGTGCCAGCAGTTTACGGTCTTTCTATGGCTACACCTTC
CASSLRSFYGYTF
>TRBJ1-1|TRBV7-6|NA|TRBD1
TGTGCCAGCAGCAATAGCGGAGGGACAGGGGTTACTGAAGCTTTCTTT
CASSNSGGTGVTEAFF
>TRBJ2-1|TRBV5-6|NA|NA
TGTGCCAGCAGCTTCAGGCAGGCTTATTACAATGAGCAGTTCTTC
CASSFRQAYYNEQFF
>TRBJ2-5|TRBV2|NA|NA
TGTGCCAGCGAACCAAGGGCACAAGAGACCCAGTACTTC
CASEPRAQETQYF
>TRBJ1-5|TRBV10-3|once|NA
TGTGCCATCAATCCAGGGGAGGGACAGCCCCAGCATTTT
CAINPGEGQPQHF
>TRBJ1-3|TRBV7-9|NA|TRBD1
TGTGCCAGCAGCTCAGGACAGGATGGCATATATTTT
CASSSGQDGIYF